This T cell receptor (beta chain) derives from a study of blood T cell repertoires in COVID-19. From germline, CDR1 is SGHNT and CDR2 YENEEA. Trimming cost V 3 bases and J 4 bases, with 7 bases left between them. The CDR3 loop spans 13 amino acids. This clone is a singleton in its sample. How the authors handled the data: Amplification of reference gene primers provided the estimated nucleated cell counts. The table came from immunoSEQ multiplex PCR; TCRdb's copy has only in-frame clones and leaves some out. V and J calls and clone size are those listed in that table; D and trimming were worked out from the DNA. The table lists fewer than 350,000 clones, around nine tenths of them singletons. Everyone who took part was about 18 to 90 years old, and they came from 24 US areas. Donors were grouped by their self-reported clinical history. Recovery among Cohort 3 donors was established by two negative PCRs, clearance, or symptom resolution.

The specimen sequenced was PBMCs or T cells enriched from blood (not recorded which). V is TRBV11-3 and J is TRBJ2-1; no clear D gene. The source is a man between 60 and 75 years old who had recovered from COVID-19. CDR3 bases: TGTGCCAGCAGCTTGGCGAGGTACAATGAGCAGTTCTTC. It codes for CASSLARYNEQFF. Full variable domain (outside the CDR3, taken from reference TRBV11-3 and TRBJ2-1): EAGVVQSPRYKIIEKKQPVAFWCNPISGHNTLYWYLQNLGQGPELLIRYENEEAVDDSQLPKDRFSAERLKGVDSTLKIQPAELGDSAVYLCASSLARYNEQFFGPGTRLTVL.